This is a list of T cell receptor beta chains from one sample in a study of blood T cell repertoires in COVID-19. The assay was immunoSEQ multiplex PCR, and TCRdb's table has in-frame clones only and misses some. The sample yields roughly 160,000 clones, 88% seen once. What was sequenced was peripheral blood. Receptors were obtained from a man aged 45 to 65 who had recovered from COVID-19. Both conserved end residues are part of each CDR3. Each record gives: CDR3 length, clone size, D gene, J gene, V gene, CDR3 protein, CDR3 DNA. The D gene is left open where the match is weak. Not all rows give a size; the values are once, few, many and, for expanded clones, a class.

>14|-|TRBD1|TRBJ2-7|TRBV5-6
CASSLAGTDYEQYF
TGTGCCAGCAGCTTGGCCGGGACAGACTACGAGCAGTACTTC
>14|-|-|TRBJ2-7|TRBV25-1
CASSDQGGVYEQYF
TGTGCCAGCAGTGATCAAGGCGGAGTCTACGAGCAGTACTTC
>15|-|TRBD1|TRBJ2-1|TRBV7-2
CASSSPDRGRDEQFF
TGTGCCAGCAGCTCCCCCGACAGGGGGAGGGATGAGCAGTTCTTC
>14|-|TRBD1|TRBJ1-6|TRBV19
CASSIATGRSPLHF
TGTGCCAGTAGTATAGCGACAGGGAGATCACCCCTCCACTTT
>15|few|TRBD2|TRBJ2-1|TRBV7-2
CASSLGLAGGNEQFF
TGTGCCAGCAGCTTAGGGCTAGCGGGGGGCAATGAGCAGTTCTTC
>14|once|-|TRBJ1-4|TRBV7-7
CASSLGGEGEKLFF
TGTGCCAGCAGCTTAGGAGGGGAGGGCGAAAAACTGTTTTTT
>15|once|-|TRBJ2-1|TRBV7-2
CASSLARARSNEQFF
TGTGCCAGCAGCTTAGCGAGGGCCCGGTCGAATGAGCAGTTCTTC
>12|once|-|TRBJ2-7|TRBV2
CASRAGSYEQYF
TGTGCCAGCAGGGCGGGTTCCTACGAGCAGTACTTC
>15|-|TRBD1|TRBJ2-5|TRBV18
CASSQNRGEEETQYF
TGTGCCAGCTCGCAAAACAGGGGGGAGGAAGAGACCCAGTACTTC
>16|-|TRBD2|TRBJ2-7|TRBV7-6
CASSPVASGSRDEQYF
TGTGCCAGCAGCCCAGTGGCTAGCGGGAGCCGGGACGAGCAGTACTTC
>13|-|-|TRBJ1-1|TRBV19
CASSRTENTEAFF
TGTGCCAGTAGTCGGACAGAGAACACTGAAGCTTTCTTT
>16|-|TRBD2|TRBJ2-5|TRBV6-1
CASSELTSGVRKTQYF
TGTGCCAGCAGTGAGCTGACTAGCGGGGTGAGGAAGACCCAGTACTTC
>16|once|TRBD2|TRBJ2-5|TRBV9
CASSVGASGSQETQYF
TGTGCCAGCAGCGTAGGGGCTAGCGGGAGCCAAGAGACCCAGTACTTC
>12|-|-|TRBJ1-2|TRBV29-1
CSAYREGYGYTF
TGCAGCGCCTACAGGGAGGGCTATGGCTACACCTTC
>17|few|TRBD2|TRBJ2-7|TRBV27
CASSSSLGGRHSYEQYF
TGTGCCAGCAGTTCCTCGTTGGGCGGGAGGCACTCCTACGAGCAGTACTTC
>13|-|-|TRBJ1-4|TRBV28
CASSFRTNEKLFF
TGTGCCAGCAGTTTCCGGACAAATGAAAAACTGTTTTTT
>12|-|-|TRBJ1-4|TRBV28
CASSLTGEKLFF
TGTGCCAGCAGTTTAACGGGGGAAAAACTGTTTTTT
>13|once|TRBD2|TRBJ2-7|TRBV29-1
CSVGTSGFYEQYF
TGCAGCGTTGGAACTAGCGGTTTCTACGAGCAGTACTTC
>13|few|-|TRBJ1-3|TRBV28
CASSSGARNTIYF
TGTGCCAGCAGTTCAGGGGCCAGAAACACCATATATTTT
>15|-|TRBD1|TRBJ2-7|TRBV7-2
CASSRDRGSSYEQYF
TGTGCCAGCAGCCGGGACAGGGGGAGCTCCTACGAGCAGTACTTC
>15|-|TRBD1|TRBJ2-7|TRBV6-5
CASSRPGQGPYEQYF
TGTGCCAGCAGTAGACCGGGACAGGGACCCTACGAGCAGTACTTC
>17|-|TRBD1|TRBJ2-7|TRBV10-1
CASNIERGTGPAYEQYF
TGCGCCAGCAACATAGAAAGGGGGACAGGTCCCGCCTACGAGCAGTACTTC
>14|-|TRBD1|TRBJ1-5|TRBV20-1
CSASDRVSNQPQHF
TGCAGTGCTAGTGACAGGGTGAGCAATCAGCCCCAGCATTTT
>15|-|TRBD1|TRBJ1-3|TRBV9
CASSGTGLSGNTIYF
TGTGCCAGCAGCGGGACAGGGCTCTCTGGAAACACCATATATTTT
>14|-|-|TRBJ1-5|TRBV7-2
CASSLGGLGQPQHF
TGTGCCAGCAGCTTGGGGGGACTTGGACAGCCCCAGCATTTT
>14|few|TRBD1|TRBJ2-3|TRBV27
CASSSRSGGDTQYF
TGTGCCAGCAGTTCCCGATCAGGGGGAGATACGCAGTATTTT
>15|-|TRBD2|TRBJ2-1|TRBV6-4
CASSVSSGSLNEQFF
TGTGCCAGCAGTGTGTCCAGCGGGAGTCTCAATGAGCAGTTCTTC
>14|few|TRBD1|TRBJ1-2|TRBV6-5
CASSYSGRGHGYTF
TGTGCCAGCAGTTACTCGGGCAGGGGGCACGGCTACACCTTC
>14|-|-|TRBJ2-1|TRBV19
CASKGDGRATEQFF
TGTGCCAGTAAGGGGGATGGGAGGGCGACTGAGCAGTTCTTC
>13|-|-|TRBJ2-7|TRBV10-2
CASRAEVLYEQYF
TGCGCCAGCCGCGCGGAGGTCCTCTACGAGCAGTACTTC
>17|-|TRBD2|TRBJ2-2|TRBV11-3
CASSLDVQGGSTGELFF
TGTGCCAGCAGCTTAGACGTGCAGGGAGGGAGCACCGGGGAGCTGTTTTTT
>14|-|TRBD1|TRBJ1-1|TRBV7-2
CASSTRTGNTEAFF
TGTGCCAGCAGCACCCGGACAGGGAACACTGAAGCTTTCTTT
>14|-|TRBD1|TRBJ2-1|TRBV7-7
CASSPDRGYNEQFF
TGTGCCAGCAGCCCGGACAGGGGCTACAATGAGCAGTTCTTC
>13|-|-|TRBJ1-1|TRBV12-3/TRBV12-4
CASSQTGATEAFF
TGTGCCAGCAGTCAGACAGGCGCAACTGAAGCTTTCTTT
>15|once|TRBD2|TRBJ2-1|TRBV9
CASSVAGRDNNEQFF
TGTGCCAGCAGCGTAGCAGGGAGGGATAACAATGAGCAGTTCTTC
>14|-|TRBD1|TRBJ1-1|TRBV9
CASSVGTGNTEAFF
TGTGCCAGCAGCGTAGGGACAGGGAACACTGAAGCTTTCTTT
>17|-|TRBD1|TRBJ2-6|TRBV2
CASGSGQGISGANVLTF
TGTGCCAGCGGCTCGGGACAGGGAATCTCTGGGGCCAACGTCCTGACTTTC
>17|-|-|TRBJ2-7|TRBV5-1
CASSLGVQGLPVEGQYF
TGCGCCAGCAGCTTGGGGGTCCAGGGGCTCCCCGTCGAGGGGCAGTACTTC
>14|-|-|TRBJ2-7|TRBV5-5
CASSLAVFSYEQYF
TGTGCCAGCAGCTTGGCCGTTTTCAGCTACGAGCAGTACTTC
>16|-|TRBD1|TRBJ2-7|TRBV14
CASSPLRGTGFYEQYF
TGTGCCAGCAGCCCCCTTCGGGGGACAGGGTTCTACGAGCAGTACTTC
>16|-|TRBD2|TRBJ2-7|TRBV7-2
CASSLRTSGESYEQYF
TGTGCCAGCAGCTTAAGGACTAGCGGGGAATCCTACGAGCAGTACTTC
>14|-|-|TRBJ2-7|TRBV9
CASSVDLGAYEQYF
TGTGCCAGCAGCGTAGATCTCGGAGCCTACGAGCAGTACTTC
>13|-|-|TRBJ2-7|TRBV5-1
CASSGRGPYEQYF
TGCGCCAGCAGCGGTCGAGGTCCCTACGAGCAGTACTTC
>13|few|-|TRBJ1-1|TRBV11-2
CAGRDWGRTEAFF
TGTGCCGGAAGGGACTGGGGTAGGACTGAAGCTTTCTTT
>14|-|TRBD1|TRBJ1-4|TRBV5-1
CASSLGQGDEKLFF
TGCGCCAGCAGCTTGGGACAGGGGGACGAAAAACTGTTTTTT
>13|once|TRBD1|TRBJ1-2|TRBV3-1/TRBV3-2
CASSPTGESVYTF
TGTGCCAGCAGCCCGACAGGGGAAAGCGTCTACACCTTC
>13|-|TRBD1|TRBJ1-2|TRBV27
CASSDRGAYGYTF
TGTGCCAGCAGTGACAGGGGGGCCTATGGCTACACCTTC
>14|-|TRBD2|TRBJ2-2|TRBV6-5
CASAGRGVTGELFF
TGTGCCAGCGCGGGTCGGGGGGTCACCGGGGAGCTGTTTTTT
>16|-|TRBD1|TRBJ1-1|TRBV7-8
CASSRGDRVLFTEAFF
TGTGCCAGCAGCCGAGGCGACAGGGTGTTATTCACTGAAGCTTTCTTT
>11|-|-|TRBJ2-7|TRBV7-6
CASSKGVEQYF
TGTGCCAGCAGCAAAGGGGTCGAGCAGTACTTC
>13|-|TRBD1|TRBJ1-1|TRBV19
CASSIRRGDEAFF
TGTGCCAGTAGTATCCGCAGGGGGGATGAAGCTTTCTTT
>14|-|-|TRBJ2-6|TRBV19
CASSLLLGANVLTF
TGTGCCAGTAGTCTCCTTCTCGGGGCCAACGTCCTGACTTTC
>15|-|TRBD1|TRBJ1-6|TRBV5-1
CASSIGTVKGSPLHF
TGCGCCAGCAGCATAGGGACAGTCAAAGGGTCACCCCTCCACTTT